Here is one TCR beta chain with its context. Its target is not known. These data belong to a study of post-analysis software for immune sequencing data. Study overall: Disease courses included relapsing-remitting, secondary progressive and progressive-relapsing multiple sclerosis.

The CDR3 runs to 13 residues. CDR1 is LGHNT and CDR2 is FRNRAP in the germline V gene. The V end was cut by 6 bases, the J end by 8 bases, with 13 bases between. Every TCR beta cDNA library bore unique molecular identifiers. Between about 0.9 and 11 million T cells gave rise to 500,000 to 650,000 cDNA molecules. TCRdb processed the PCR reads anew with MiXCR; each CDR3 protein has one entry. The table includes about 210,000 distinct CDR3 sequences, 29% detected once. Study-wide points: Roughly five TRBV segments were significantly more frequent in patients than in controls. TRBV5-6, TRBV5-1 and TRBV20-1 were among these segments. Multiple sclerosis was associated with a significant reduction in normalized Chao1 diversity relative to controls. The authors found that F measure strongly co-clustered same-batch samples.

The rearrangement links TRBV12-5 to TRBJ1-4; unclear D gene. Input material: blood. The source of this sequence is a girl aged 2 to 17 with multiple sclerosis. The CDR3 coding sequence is TGTGCTAGTGGGCTGGACCGTGAGGAAAAACTGTTTTTT. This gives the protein CASGLDREEKLFF.